This TCR beta chain was sequenced during a study of beta chain features in type 1 diabetes. Using CD45RO/CCR7/CD25/CD127/CD95/CD27, CD4+ naive, central memory, regulatory and stem cell-like memory cells were sorted. The table lists this clone with many counts. Expressed TCRB transcripts were sequenced because the isolated RNA had all been reverse transcribed beforehand. Naive, central memory and regulatory T cell samples averaged approximately 3.9 million immunoSEQ reads each. The assay was immunoSEQ multiplex PCR, and TCRdb's table has in-frame clones only and misses some. The table lists about 150,000 clones, less than 9.5% of them singletons, with 0.55% to 0.65% in the top ten. This CDR3 region has 14 residues. V was clipped by 5 bases and J by 4 bases, with 13 bases between them. Looked up from germline, CDR1 is SEHNR and CDR2 is FQNEAQ (reference sequence).

This TCR was sampled from a man between 18 and 35 years old in good health. What was sequenced was central memory CD4+ T cells from blood. The genes are TRBV7-9 and TRBJ2-3, with D perhaps matching TRBD1 (6 bases). As DNA, the CDR3 is TGTGCCAGCAGCCCCGGGACATCTGCAGATACGCAGTATTTT. Its protein is CASSPGTSADTQYF.